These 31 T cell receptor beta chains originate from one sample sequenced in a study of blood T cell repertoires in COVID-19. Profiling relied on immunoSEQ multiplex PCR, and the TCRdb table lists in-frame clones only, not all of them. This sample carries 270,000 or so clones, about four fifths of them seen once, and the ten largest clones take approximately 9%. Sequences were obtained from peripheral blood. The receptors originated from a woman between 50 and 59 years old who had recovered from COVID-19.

The CDR3 DNA reads as TGTGCCAGCTCACCCCGCGCCGACAGTAGCTATGGCTACACCTTC. It is translated as CASSPRADSSYGYTF. The V gene is TRBV18, the J gene TRBJ1-2; D may be TRBD1 (5 bases). Germline V lookup: CDR1 KGHSH, CDR2 LQKENI. With 3 bases removed from V and 4 bases from J, the gap between germline ends came to 15 bases. The CDR3 runs to 15 residues.

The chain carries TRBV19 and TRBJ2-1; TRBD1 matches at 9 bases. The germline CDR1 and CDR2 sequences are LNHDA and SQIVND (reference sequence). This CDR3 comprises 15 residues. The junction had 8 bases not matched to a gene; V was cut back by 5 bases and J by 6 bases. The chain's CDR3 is CASSFPDRGLNEQFF. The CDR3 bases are TGTGCCAGTAGTTTCCCGGACAGGGGCCTCAATGAGCAGTTCTTC.

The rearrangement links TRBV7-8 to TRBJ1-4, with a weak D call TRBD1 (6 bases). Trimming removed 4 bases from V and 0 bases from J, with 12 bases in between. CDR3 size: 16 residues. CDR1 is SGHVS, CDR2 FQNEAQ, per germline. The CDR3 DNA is TGTGCCAGCAGCTCGGGGACACTGACAACTAATGAAAAACTGTTTTTT. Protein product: CASSSGTLTTNEKLFF.

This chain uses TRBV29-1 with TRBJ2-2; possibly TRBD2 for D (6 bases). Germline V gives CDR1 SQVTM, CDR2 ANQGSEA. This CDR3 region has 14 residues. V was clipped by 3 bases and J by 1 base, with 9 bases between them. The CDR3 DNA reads TGCAGCGTTGACGGAGGGCTGAACACCGGGGAGCTGTTTTTT. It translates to CSVDGGLNTGELFF.

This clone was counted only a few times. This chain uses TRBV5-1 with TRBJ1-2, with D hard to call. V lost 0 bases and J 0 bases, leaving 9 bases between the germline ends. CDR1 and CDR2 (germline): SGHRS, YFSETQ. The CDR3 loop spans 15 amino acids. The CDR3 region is CASSLDSRSNYGYTF. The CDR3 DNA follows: TGCGCCAGCAGCTTGGACAGCCGGTCTAACTATGGCTACACCTTC.

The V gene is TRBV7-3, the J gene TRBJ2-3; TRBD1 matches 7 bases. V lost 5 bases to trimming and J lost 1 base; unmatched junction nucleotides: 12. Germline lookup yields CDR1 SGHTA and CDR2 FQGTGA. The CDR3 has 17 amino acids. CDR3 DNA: TGTGCCAGCAGCCGAACCACAGGGGTGGTTGGCACAGATACGCAGTATTTT. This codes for CASSRTTGVVGTDTQYF.

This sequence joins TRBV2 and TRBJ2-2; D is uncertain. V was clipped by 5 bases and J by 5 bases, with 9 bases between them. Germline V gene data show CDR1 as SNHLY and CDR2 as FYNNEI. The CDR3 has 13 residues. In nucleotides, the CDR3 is TGTGCCAGCAGTCTACTCGGGACCGGGGAGCTGTTTTTT. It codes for CASSLLGTGELFF.

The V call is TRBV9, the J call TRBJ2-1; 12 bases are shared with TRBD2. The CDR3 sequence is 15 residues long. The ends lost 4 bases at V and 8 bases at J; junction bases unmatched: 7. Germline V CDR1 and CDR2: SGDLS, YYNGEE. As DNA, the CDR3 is TGTGCCAGCAGCAGTAGACTAGCGGGAGACCATGAGCAGTTCTTC. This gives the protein CASSSRLAGDHEQFF.

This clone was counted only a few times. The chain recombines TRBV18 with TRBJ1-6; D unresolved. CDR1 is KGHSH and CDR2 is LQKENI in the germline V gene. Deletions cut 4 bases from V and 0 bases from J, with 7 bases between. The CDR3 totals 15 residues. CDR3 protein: CASSLESSYNSPLHF. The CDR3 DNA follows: TGTGCCAGCTCACTTGAGAGCTCCTATAATTCACCCCTCCACTTT.

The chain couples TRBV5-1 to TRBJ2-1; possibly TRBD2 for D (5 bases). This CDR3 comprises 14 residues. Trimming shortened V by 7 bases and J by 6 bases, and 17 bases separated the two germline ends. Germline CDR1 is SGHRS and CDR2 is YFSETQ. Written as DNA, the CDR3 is TGCGCCAGCCAACCGGGATCCTTGGGCAATGAGCAGTTCTTC. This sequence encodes CASQPGSLGNEQFF.

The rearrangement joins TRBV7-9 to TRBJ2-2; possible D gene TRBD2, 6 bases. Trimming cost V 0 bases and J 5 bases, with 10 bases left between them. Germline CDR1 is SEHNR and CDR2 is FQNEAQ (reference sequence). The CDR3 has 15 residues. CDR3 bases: TGTGCCAGCAGCTTAGCGCCGAGCGGGACCGGGGAGCTGTTTTTT. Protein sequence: CASSLAPSGTGELFF.

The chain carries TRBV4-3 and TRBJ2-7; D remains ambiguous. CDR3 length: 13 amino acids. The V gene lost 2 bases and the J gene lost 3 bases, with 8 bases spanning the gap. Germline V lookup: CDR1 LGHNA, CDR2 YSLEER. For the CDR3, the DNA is TGCGCCAGCAGCCAATCCCCGGGCTACGAGCAGTACTTC. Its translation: CASSQSPGYEQYF.

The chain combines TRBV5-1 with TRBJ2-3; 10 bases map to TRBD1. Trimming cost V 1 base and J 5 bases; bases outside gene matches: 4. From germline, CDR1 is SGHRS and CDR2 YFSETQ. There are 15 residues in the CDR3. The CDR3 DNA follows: TGCGCCAGCAGCTTGCGACAGGGGGCACAAGATACGCAGTATTTT. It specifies CASSLRQGAQDTQYF.

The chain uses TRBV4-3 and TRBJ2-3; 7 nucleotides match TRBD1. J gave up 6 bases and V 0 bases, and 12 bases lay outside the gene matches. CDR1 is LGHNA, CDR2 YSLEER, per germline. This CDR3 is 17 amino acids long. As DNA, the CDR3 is TGCGCCAGCAGCCAAGATAAAGAGACAGGGAGAAGCGATACGCAGTATTTT. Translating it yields CASSQDKETGRSDTQYF.

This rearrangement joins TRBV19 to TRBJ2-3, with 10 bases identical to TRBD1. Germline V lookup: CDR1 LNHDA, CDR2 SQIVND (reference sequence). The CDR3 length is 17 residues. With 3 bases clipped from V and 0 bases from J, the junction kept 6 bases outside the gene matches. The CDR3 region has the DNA TGTGCCAGTAGTATGACAGGGGGCCTTGTAAGCACAGATACGCAGTATTTT. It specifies CASSMTGGLVSTDTQYF.

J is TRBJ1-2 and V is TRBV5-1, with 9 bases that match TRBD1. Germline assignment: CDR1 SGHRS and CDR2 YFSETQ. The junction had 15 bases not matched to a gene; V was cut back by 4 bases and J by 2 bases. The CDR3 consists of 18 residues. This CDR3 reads CASSQRPGQGSVNYGYTF. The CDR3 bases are TGCGCCAGCAGCCAGAGGCCGGGACAGGGTTCTGTAAACTATGGCTACACCTTC.

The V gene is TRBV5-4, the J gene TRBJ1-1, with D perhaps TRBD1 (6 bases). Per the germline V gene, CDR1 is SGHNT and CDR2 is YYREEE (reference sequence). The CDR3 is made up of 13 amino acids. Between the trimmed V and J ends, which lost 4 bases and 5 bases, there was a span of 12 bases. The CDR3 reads CASSGAQGTEAFF. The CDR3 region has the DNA TGTGCCAGCAGCGGAGCACAGGGAACTGAAGCTTTCTTT.

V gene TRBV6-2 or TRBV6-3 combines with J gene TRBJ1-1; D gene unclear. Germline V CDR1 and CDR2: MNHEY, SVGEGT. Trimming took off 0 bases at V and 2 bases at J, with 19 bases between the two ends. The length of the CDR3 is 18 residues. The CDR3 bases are TGTGCCAGCAGTTACTCGATCGCGGGTAGCCTCTTTAACACTGAAGCTTTCTTT. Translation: CASSYSIAGSLFNTEAFF.

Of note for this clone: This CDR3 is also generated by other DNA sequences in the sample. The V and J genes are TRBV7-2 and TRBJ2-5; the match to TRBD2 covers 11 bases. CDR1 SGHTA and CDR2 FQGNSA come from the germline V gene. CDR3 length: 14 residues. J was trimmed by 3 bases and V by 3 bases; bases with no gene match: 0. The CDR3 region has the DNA TGTGCCAGCAGCTTGGGACTAGCGGAAGAGACCCAGTACTTC. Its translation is CASSLGLAEETQYF.

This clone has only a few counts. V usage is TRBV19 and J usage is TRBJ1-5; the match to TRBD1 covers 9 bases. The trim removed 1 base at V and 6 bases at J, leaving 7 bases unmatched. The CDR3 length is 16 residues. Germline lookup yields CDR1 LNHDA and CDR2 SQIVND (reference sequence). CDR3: CASSIGDREGRQPQHF. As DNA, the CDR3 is TGTGCCAGTAGTATAGGGGACAGGGAAGGGCGTCAGCCCCAGCATTTT.

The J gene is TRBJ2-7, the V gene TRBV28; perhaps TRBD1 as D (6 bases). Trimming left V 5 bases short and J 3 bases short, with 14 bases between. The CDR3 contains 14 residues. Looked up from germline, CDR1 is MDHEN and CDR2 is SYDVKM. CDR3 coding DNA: TGTGCCAGCAGTACTGGGGGCAGGAGCTACGAGCAGTACTTC. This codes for CASSTGGRSYEQYF.

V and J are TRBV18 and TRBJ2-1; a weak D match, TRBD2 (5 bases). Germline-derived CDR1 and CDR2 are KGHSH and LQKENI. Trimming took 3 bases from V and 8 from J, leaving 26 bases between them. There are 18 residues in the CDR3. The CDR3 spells CASSPSRGPRLSLDEQFF. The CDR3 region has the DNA TGTGCCAGCTCACCGAGTAGAGGGCCACGGCTCTCTTTGGATGAGCAGTTCTTC.

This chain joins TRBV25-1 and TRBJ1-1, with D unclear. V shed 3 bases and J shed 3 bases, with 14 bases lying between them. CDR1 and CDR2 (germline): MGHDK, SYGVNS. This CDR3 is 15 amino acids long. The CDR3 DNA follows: TGTGCCAGCAGTGATGCTCGGTCTGCGGACACTGAAGCTTTCTTT. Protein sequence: CASSDARSADTEAFF.

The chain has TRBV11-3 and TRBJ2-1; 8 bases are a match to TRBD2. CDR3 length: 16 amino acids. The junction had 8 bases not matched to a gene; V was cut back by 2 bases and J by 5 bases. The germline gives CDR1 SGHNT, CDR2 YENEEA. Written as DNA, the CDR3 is TGTGCCAGCAGCTTATCCGCTGGACTAGCTGACAATGAGCAGTTCTTC. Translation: CASSLSAGLADNEQFF.

In DNA, the CDR3 is TGTGCCAGCAGTTACTCTCTGGGCGTTGGTTCTGAAGCTTTCTTT. Protein product: CASSYSLGVGSEAFF. The chain employs TRBV6-5 and TRBJ1-1, with D hard to call. The CDR3 has 15 amino acids. Trimming pared 0 bases from V and 6 bases from J, leaving 14 bases between. The germline V gene has CDR1 MNHEY and CDR2 SVGAGI.

For the CDR3, the DNA is TGTGCCAGCAGTAGACAGGGGGCGCGGGGAAACACCATATATTTT. It is translated as CASSRQGARGNTIYF. This chain connects TRBV6-5 to TRBJ1-3, with 10 bases identical to TRBD1. CDR3 size: 15 residues. Looked up from germline, CDR1 is MNHEY and CDR2 is SVGAGI. V lost 5 bases and J lost 4; bases outside the gene matches: 5.

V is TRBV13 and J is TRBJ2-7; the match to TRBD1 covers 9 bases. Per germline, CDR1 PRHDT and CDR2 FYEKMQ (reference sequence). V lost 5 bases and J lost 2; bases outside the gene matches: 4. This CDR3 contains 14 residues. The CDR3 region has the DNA TGTGCCAGCAGCCCGGGACAGGGAGCCTACGAGCAGTACTTC. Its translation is CASSPGQGAYEQYF.

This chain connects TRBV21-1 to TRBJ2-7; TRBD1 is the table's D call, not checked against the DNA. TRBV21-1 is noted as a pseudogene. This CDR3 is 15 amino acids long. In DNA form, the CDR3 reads TGTGCCAGCAGCAAAGAAAGGACAGGGGGCATCGAGCAGTACTTC. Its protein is CASSKERTGGIEQYF.

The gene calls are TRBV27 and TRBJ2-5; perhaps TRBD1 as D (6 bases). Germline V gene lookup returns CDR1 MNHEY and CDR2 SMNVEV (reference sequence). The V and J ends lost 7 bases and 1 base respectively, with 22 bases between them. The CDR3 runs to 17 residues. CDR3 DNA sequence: TGTGCCAGCATGGGGTCGAACAGGGTCCGCTTCCAAGAGACCCAGTACTTC. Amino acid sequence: CASMGSNRVRFQETQYF.

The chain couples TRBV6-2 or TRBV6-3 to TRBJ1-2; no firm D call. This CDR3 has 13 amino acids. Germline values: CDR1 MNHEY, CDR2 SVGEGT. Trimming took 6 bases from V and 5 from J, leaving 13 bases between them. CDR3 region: CASSPGRRYGYTF. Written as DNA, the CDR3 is TGTGCCAGCAGCCCCGGCCGGAGATATGGCTACACCTTC.

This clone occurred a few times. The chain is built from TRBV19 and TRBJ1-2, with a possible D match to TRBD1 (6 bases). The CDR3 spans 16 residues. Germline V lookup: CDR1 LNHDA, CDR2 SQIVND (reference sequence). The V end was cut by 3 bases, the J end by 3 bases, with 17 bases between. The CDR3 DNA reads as TGTGCCAGTAGTATTTACCCGCCTGGACAGCACTATGGCTACACCTTC. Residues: CASSIYPPGQHYGYTF.